This TCR beta chain was profiled in a study of T-cell memory formation after mild COVID-19. With 4 bases removed from V and 4 bases from J, the gap between germline ends came to 8 bases. This CDR3 spans 13 amino acids. In germline, CDR1 is LGHDT, CDR2 YNNKEL (reference sequence). From the 5' RACE reads, TCRdb called clonotypes with MiXCR, one entry per CDR3 protein. The sample contains 450,000 to 650,000 distinct CDR3 sequences, about a fifth of which appear only once. This receptor was obtained from an adult woman who had mild COVID-19 (a few samples of this study predate the infection). Cell type and time point are not known. Sequenced material: PBMCs or a T cell subset sorted from them (not recorded which). The rearrangement links TRBV3-1 to TRBJ1-3; possibly TRBD1 for D (5 bases). The CDR3 spells CASSLKGGNTIYF. DNA for the CDR3: TGTGCCAGCAGCCTCAAGGGGGGAAACACCATATATTTT.